The text below deals with one TCR beta chain. Germline V CDR1 and CDR2: SGHVS, FNYEAQ. V was clipped by 0 bases and J by 5 bases; unmatched bases: 6. The CDR3 sequence is 15 residues long. These data are taken from a study of blood T cell repertoires in COVID-19. Study background: Spain, Italy and the United States supplied samples that represented acute and convalescent COVID-19.

Original handling: Counts of nucleated cells, estimated from reference gene primer amplification, were obtained. The table came from immunoSEQ multiplex PCR; TCRdb's copy has only in-frame clones and leaves some out. The DNA was the basis for D and trimming; V, J and clone size are from that table. This table holds almost 250,000 clones, about 82% found once. While infection was still active, Seattle patients were enrolled and then followed longitudinally. Sequencing was carried out using peripheral blood. The chain employs TRBV7-6 and TRBJ2-5; 7 bases align to TRBD1. The clonotype originates from a woman aged 80 or over with COVID-19, enrolled during active disease. CDR3: CASSLAQGVVETQYF. As DNA, the CDR3 is TGTGCCAGCAGCTTAGCGCAGGGGGTCGTGGAGACCCAGTACTTC.